These 24 T cell receptor beta chains came from one sample sequenced in a study of CD8 T cells in ankylosing spondylitis. Broader study findings: Several highly homologous variants made up a TCR beta motif that seemed to typify ankylosing spondylitis blood.

For these TCRs, the target antigens are not known. Each CDR3 protein gets one entry after TCRdb re-called the 5' RACE reads with MiXCR. Of under 550,000 distinct CDR3 sequences in the sample, roughly 26% are singletons; the top ten hold 0.75% to 0.9%. Sequencing used blood, either unsorted or a sorted T cell fraction (not recorded which). These receptors were taken from a male donor with ankylosing spondylitis.

This clonotype was counted only a few times. The CDR3 DNA reads TGTGCCACCAGTGATAGCAGGGGGCTAGGGCAGGAGACCCAGTACTTC. Protein: CATSDSRGLGQETQYF. The chain links TRBV24-1 to TRBJ2-5; 8 bases map to TRBD1. This CDR3 is built from 16 residues. The germline V gene has CDR1 KGHDR and CDR2 SFDVKD. Trimming at V came to 3 bases and at J to 5 bases, leaving 10 bases not matched to a gene.

This chain links TRBV29-1 with TRBJ2-2, with 7 bases fitting TRBD2. This CDR3 has 13 residues. Germline lookup yields CDR1 SQVTM and CDR2 ANQGSEA. In DNA, the CDR3 is TGCGCCGGCGGGGGTCCGAACACCGGGGAGCTGTTTTTT. This encodes CAGGGPNTGELFF.

This chain links TRBV12-3 or TRBV12-4 with TRBJ2-3; TRBD2 matches at 13 bases. There are 18 residues in the CDR3. V lost 5 bases to trimming and J lost 5 bases; unmatched junction nucleotides: 13. The CDR3 nucleotides are TGTGCCAGCAGTCCCCGGTCCGGACTAGCGGGAGTGAGAGATACGCAGTATTTT. This encodes CASSPRSGLAGVRDTQYF.

This clonotype was found a few times. The chain carries TRBV20-1 and TRBJ2-6; D is perhaps TRBD1 (5 bases). Germline loops: CDR1 DFQATT, CDR2 SNEGSKA (reference sequence). CDR3 length equals 15 residues. V lost 6 bases to trimming and J lost 0 bases, with 12 bases between them. In DNA, the CDR3 is TGCAGTGCCACAACTCAGGGCTCTGGGGCCAACGTCCTGACTTTC. Amino acid sequence: CSATTQGSGANVLTF.

The chain has TRBV20-1 and TRBJ2-7; D unclear. V lost 6 bases to trimming and J lost 4 bases, with 13 bases between them. CDR1 is DFQATT and CDR2 is SNEGSKA in the germline V gene (reference sequence). The CDR3 extends over 12 amino acids. Here the CDR3 reads CSAQPYTYEQYF. The CDR3 nucleotides read TGCAGTGCCCAACCCTACACATACGAGCAGTACTTC.

This clonotype turned up a few times. The gene calls are TRBV5-1 and TRBJ2-2, with 7 bases lining up with TRBD1. The CDR3 is 13 amino acids. Germline V lookup: CDR1 SGHRS, CDR2 YFSETQ. The V segment lost 3 bases and the J segment 10 bases; nucleotides outside the gene matches: 6. CDR3 sequence reads: CASSSETGTELFF. The CDR3 bases are TGCGCCAGCAGCTCAGAGACAGGGACGGAGCTGTTTTTT.

This chain uses TRBV29-1 with TRBJ1-1, with D possibly being TRBD1 (5 bases). V shed 7 bases and J shed 5 bases, with 17 bases lying between them. The germline V gene has CDR1 SQVTM and CDR2 ANQGSEA. This CDR3 region has 13 residues. The CDR3 region is CSAVLGAGTEAFF. In DNA form, the CDR3 reads TGCAGCGCCGTACTCGGGGCGGGGACTGAAGCTTTCTTT.

This clonotype was recorded many times. The J gene is TRBJ1-1, the V gene TRBV11-2; D gene ambiguous. Trimming shortened V by 5 bases and J by 7 bases, and 23 bases separated the two germline ends. The CDR3 runs to 16 residues. From germline, CDR1 is SGHAT and CDR2 FQNNGV. CDR3 in amino acids: CASSPIGGYKQGEAFF. The CDR3 region has the DNA TGTGCCAGCAGCCCAATTGGAGGATACAAACAAGGTGAAGCTTTCTTT.

This clonotype was recorded many times. V is TRBV7-9 and J is TRBJ2-1; 11 bases align to TRBD2. The CDR3 is 15 amino acids. The germline V gene encodes CDR1 SEHNR and CDR2 FQNEAQ (reference sequence). Trimming at V came to 5 bases and at J to 6 bases, leaving 6 bases not matched to a gene. This CDR3 reads CASSLGTSGFNEQFF. The CDR3 DNA reads TGTGCCAGCAGCCTCGGGACTAGCGGTTTCAATGAGCAGTTCTTC.

This clonotype was seen a few times. The V and J genes are TRBV7-2 and TRBJ1-6, with D unresolved. V lost 5 bases to trimming and J lost 6 bases, with 14 bases between them. Germline CDR1 and CDR2: SGHTA and FQGNSA. This CDR3 is built from 15 residues. In DNA, the CDR3 is TGTGCCAGCAGCGAGGGCCCTGTGGGTAATTCACCCCTCCACTTT. Translated, it gives CASSEGPVGNSPLHF.

The chain employs TRBV7-9 and TRBJ2-3; the D call may be TRBD1 or TRBD2 (5 bases each). The CDR3 covers 16 residues. V was pared by 4 bases and J by 2 bases, with 16 bases between. Per the germline V gene, CDR1 is SEHNR and CDR2 is FQNEAQ (reference sequence). The CDR3 coding sequence is TGTGCCAGCAGCTCTGGGGCGGGCTCCTTCACAGATACGCAGTATTTT. It translates to CASSSGAGSFTDTQYF.

The J gene is TRBJ2-1, the V gene TRBV7-2; D ambiguous. Trimming removed 1 base from V and 6 bases from J, with 13 bases in between. The CDR3 has 15 amino acids. CDR1 SGHTA and CDR2 FQGNSA come from the germline V gene. CDR3 sequence reads: CASSLGGSLGNEQFF. CDR3 DNA: TGTGCCAGCAGCTTAGGGGGATCTTTGGGCAATGAGCAGTTCTTC.

The V and J genes are TRBV6-1 and TRBJ1-1, with D perhaps TRBD1 (5 bases). Trimming left V 2 bases short and J 5 bases short, with 15 bases between. This CDR3 has 15 amino acids. Germline lookup yields CDR1 MNHNS and CDR2 SASEGT. The CDR3, as DNA: TGTGCCAGCAGTGAAAGGGGTGAGGCGGGGACTGAAGCTTTCTTT. Amino acid sequence: CASSERGEAGTEAFF.

This clonotype came up once. This sequence joins TRBV2 and TRBJ2-5; 10 nucleotides match TRBD2. Trimming at V came to 6 bases and at J to 1 base, leaving 5 bases not matched to a gene. The CDR3 is 15 amino acids. In germline, CDR1 is SNHLY, CDR2 FYNNEI. DNA of the CDR3: TGTGCCAGCAGATACCAGCGGGAGGGCCAAGAGACCCAGTACTTC. Translated: CASRYQREGQETQYF.

V is TRBV6-1 and J is TRBJ2-2, with 7 bases identical to TRBD2. CDR1 MNHNS and CDR2 SASEGT come from the germline V gene. Losses at the gene ends were 7 bases for V and 7 bases for J; bases not matched to a gene: 18. CDR3 length: 17 amino acids. The CDR3 reads CASTTREASGIYGELFF. The DNA of the CDR3 is TGTGCCAGCACCACCCGGGAGGCTAGCGGCATTTACGGGGAGCTGTTTTTT.

This clonotype was counted a few times. V is TRBV5-1 and J is TRBJ2-5; D is possibly TRBD1 (6 bases). The length of the CDR3 is 16 residues. V was shortened by 4 bases and J by 2 bases, with 18 bases between the two germline ends. Germline CDR1 reads SGHRS; CDR2 reads YFSETQ. CDR3 bases: TGCGCCAGCAGCCCACGGACAGCTACAGGGCAAGAGACCCAGTACTTC. It codes for CASSPRTATGQETQYF.

V usage is TRBV15 and J usage is TRBJ2-7; 10 nucleotides align to TRBD1. Germline V gene sequence: CDR1 LNHNV, CDR2 YYDKDF (reference sequence). This CDR3 region has 15 residues. Germline trimming cut 2 bases from V and 4 bases from J; bases unmatched to any gene: 5. The CDR3 sequence: CATSRSGQGLYEQYF. The CDR3 DNA follows: TGTGCCACCAGCAGATCGGGACAGGGGCTATACGAGCAGTACTTC.

The chain joins TRBV20-1 to TRBJ1-2; TRBD1 agrees at 7 bases. Trimming took 1 base from V and 13 from J; bases not matched to a gene: 9. The CDR3 sequence is 12 residues long. CDR1 is DFQATT and CDR2 is SNEGSKA in the germline V gene (reference sequence). DNA of the CDR3: TGCAGTGCTAGAGCCTGGGACAGTTCTCTCACCTTC. Its translation: CSARAWDSSLTF.

This clonotype came up once. A much larger clone sits a single nucleotide away, making a read error possible. This rearrangement joins TRBV4-1 to TRBJ2-5; D is uncertain. V gave up 5 bases and J gave up 2 bases, with 18 bases separating them. The CDR3 covers 16 residues. From germline, CDR1 is MGHRA and CDR2 YSYEKL. The CDR3 bases are TGCGCCAGCAGCACTCCTCGGACCGGAGAACAAGAGACCCAGTACTTC. It translates to CASSTPRTGEQETQYF.

This sequence joins TRBV20-1 and TRBJ1-3, with TRBD1 as a possible D gene (6 bases). V lost 2 bases and J 4 bases, leaving 15 bases between the germline ends. Per germline, CDR1 DFQATT and CDR2 SNEGSKA (reference sequence). This CDR3 spans 15 amino acids. CDR3 DNA sequence: TGCAGTGCTAGACCTTACAGGGTCGCCGGAAACACCATATATTTT. This codes for CSARPYRVAGNTIYF.

The chain carries TRBV12-5 and TRBJ2-5; the match to TRBD2 covers 7 bases. The V gene's germline CDR1 is LGHNT and CDR2 FRNRAP. The J segment lost 1 base and the V segment lost 7 bases, leaving 6 bases of the junction unmatched. This CDR3 spans 14 amino acids. The CDR3 sequence is CASARRTSQETQYF. The CDR3, as DNA: TGTGCTAGTGCCCGAAGGACTAGCCAAGAGACCCAGTACTTC.

The rearrangement joins TRBV5-1 to TRBJ2-3; 7 nucleotides match TRBD1. Germline CDR1 and CDR2: SGHRS and YFSETQ. V lost 4 bases, J lost 6 bases, and 8 bases stayed unmatched. This CDR3 is built from 14 residues. The CDR3 reads CASSTGTAWDTQYF. Here the CDR3 DNA reads TGCGCCAGCAGCACCGGGACAGCGTGGGATACGCAGTATTTT.

V gene TRBV12-3 or TRBV12-4 combines with J gene TRBJ2-6; D is ambiguous. Trimming shortened V by 0 bases and J by 0 bases, and 6 bases separated the two germline ends. This CDR3 has 16 amino acids. CDR3: CASSLASASGANVLTF. In DNA, the CDR3 is TGTGCCAGCAGTTTAGCTTCGGCCTCTGGGGCCAACGTCCTGACTTTC.

CDR3 bases: TGTGCCAGCATCGGGACAGGGGGCCTTAGCTCTGGGGCCAACGTCCTGACTTTC. It is translated as CASIGTGGLSSGANVLTF. The V gene is TRBV12-3 or TRBV12-4, the J gene TRBJ2-6; 12 nucleotides agree with TRBD1. The CDR3 loop spans 18 amino acids. J lost 0 bases, V lost 7 bases, and 7 bases had no gene match.